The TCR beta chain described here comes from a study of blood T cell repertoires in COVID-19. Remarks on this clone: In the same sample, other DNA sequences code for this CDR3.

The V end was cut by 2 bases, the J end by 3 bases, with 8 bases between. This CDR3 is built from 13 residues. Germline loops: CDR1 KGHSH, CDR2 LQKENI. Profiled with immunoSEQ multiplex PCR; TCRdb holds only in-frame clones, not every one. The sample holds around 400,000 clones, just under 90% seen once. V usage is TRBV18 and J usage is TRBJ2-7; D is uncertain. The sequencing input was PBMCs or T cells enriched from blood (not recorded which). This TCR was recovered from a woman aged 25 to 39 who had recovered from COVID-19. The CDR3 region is CASSPDILYEQYF. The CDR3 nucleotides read TGTGCCAGCTCACCAGACATACTCTACGAGCAGTACTTC.